The rows below give T cell receptor beta chains drawn from one sample of a study of T cell changes during pregnancy in multiple sclerosis. Sequenced by immunoSEQ multiplex PCR; TCRdb stores in-frame clones only, minus some. The table records about 42,000 clones, about 87% of them present only once. Material: CD4+ T cells from peripheral blood mononuclear cells, obtained in the second trimester of pregnancy. The source of these receptors is a female donor with multiple sclerosis, enrolled in a pregnancy study. CDR3s include the opening cysteine and the closing phenylalanine or tryptophan. The D gene is left open where the match is weak. Size is omitted from some rows. Given values are once, few, many or a class for expanded clones.

V gene	J gene	D gene	clone size	CDR3 protein	CDR3 DNA
TRBV2	TRBJ1-2	.	once	CASSEWGESTF	TGTGCCAGCAGTGAATGGGGGGAAAGCACCTTC
TRBV19	TRBJ1-5	TRBD1	few	CASTVDRGYNQPQHF	TGTGCCAGTACCGTCGACAGGGGATACAATCAGCCCCAGCATTTT
TRBV29-1	TRBJ2-3	TRBD2	.	CSVEVSGTTDTQYF	TGCAGCGTTGAAGTTAGCGGGACCACAGATACGCAGTATTTT
TRBV28	TRBJ2-1	.	few	CASSLPLGEAPYNEQFF	TGTGCCAGCAGTTTACCCCTCGGAGAGGCTCCCTACAATGAGCAGTTCTTC
TRBV27	TRBJ2-1	.	.	CASSLSISQTYNEQFF	TGTGCCAGCAGTTTATCGATCAGTCAGACCTACAATGAGCAGTTCTTC
TRBV7-3	TRBJ2-1	TRBD2	.	CASSLVGGTSGSTYNEQFF	TGTGCCAGCAGCTTAGTCGGGGGGACTAGCGGGAGCACCTACAATGAGCAGTTCTTC
TRBV5-4	TRBJ2-1	.	.	CASSLDYQYNEQFF	TGTGCCAGCAGCTTGGACTACCAGTACAATGAGCAGTTCTTC
TRBV2	TRBJ1-2	.	.	CASSPTLWAYGYTF	TGTGCCAGCAGTCCAACTCTGTGGGCATATGGCTACACCTTC
TRBV29-1	TRBJ1-1	.	.	CSVDLRPAFF	TGCAGCGTTGATCTGAGGCCAGCTTTCTTT
TRBV19	TRBJ2-2	.	once	CASNLNTGELFF	TGTGCCAGCAACCTAAACACCGGGGAGCTGTTTTTT
TRBV5-4	TRBJ2-5	TRBD2	.	CASSLRTSGIETQYF	TGTGCCAGCAGCTTGCGGACTAGCGGAATAGAGACCCAGTACTTC
TRBV7-9	TRBJ1-2	TRBD1	.	CASSSGTDYGYTF	TGTGCCAGCAGCTCCGGGACAGACTATGGCTACACCTTC
TRBV2	TRBJ2-7	TRBD1	few	CASSRTGTGSEQYF	TGTGCCAGCAGTCGAACCGGGACAGGGTCTGAGCAGTACTTC
TRBV9	TRBJ2-1	.	.	CASSVAQGLGYNEQFF	TGTGCCAGCAGCGTAGCTCAGGGGTTGGGGTACAATGAGCAGTTCTTC
TRBV28	TRBJ1-2	.	.	CASSLFRENYGYTF	TGTGCCAGCAGTTTATTTAGGGAGAACTATGGCTACACCTTC
TRBV30	TRBJ2-7	TRBD2	.	CAWRGGAGVEYF	TGTGCCTGGAGAGGCGGGGCGGGGGTCGAGTACTTC
TRBV19	TRBJ2-1	.	once	CASSIIGGPYNEQFF	TGTGCCAGTAGTATAATCGGGGGACCATACAATGAGCAGTTCTTC
TRBV6-5	TRBJ1-2	.	few	CASRRTDLGYTF	TGTGCCAGCAGGCGGACAGATCTGGGCTACACCTTC
TRBV9	TRBJ1-5	.	.	CASSLTGREAQPQHF	TGTGCCAGCAGCCTCACAGGGAGAGAGGCTCAGCCCCAGCATTTT
TRBV30	TRBJ1-5	.	.	CAWSVNNQGNQPQHF	TGTGCCTGGAGTGTAAACAATCAGGGGAATCAGCCCCAGCATTTT
TRBV29-1	TRBJ2-7	TRBD2	.	CSVARLAGGYEQYF	TGCAGCGTTGCCCGTCTAGCGGGAGGCTACGAGCAGTACTTC
TRBV6-5	TRBJ1-1	.	.	CASSYFGEGNTEAFF	TGTGCCAGCAGTTACTTTGGGGAGGGAAACACTGAAGCTTTCTTT
TRBV2	TRBJ2-1	.	.	CASCWTVLSEQFF	TGTGCCAGCTGCTGGACAGTCCTTAGTGAGCAGTTCTTC
TRBV15	TRBJ1-5	TRBD1	.	CATSRQTGGGNQPQHF	TGTGCCACCAGCAGACAGACAGGGGGAGGCAATCAGCCCCAGCATTTT
TRBV4-1	TRBJ2-1	.	few	CASSQGPAAAYNEQFF	TGCGCCAGCAGCCAAGGTCCAGCGGCGGCCTACAATGAGCAGTTCTTC
TRBV4-3	TRBJ2-1	TRBD2	.	CASSHSLAVSEQFF	TGCGCCAGCAGCCACTCTCTAGCGGTGAGTGAGCAGTTCTTC
TRBV6-5	TRBJ1-4	.	.	CASSYSSATNEKLFF	TGTGCCAGCAGTTACTCGAGCGCAACTAATGAAAAACTGTTTTTT